Here is one T cell receptor (beta chain) with its context. The data stem from a study of technical replicates of blood from a handful of donors. Clones were sequenced by immunoSEQ multiplex PCR, and TCRdb holds only the in-frame ones, with some missing. Altogether 70,000 to 80,000 clones are present, around 92% being singletons, with the ten largest covering under 0.4%. CDR3 length: 14 amino acids. The V gene end was trimmed by 7 bases and the J gene end by 6 bases; junction bases not matched to a gene: 9. Germline loops: CDR1 MNHNS, CDR2 SASEGT. Sequenced input: T cells isolated from PBMCs. This clonotype originated in a human donor in good health. Some clones in this sample may be carry-over from other donors' samples. V and J are TRBV6-1 and TRBJ2-3; 8 bases line up with TRBD2. In nucleotides, the CDR3 is TGTGCCAGCAACAGAGCGGGAGCGGCGGATACGCAGTATTTT. It yields the protein CASNRAGAADTQYF.